A single sample is the source of the 14 T cell receptor beta chains below, sequenced in a study of tumor-infiltrating lymphocytes in primary liver carcinoma. Starting material for RNA and DNA co-extraction consisted of about 17-30 mg of unsorted bulk tissue. From 500 ng total RNA, TCR beta cDNA was generated with a primer in the constant region. It was through three nested multiplex PCR rounds of slightly modified ARM-PCR that TCR beta libraries arose. PCR rounds one and two used TRBV1-TRBV30 forward primers with a C-beta reverse primer for around 11 cycles each. TCRdb fed the multiplex PCR reads into MiXCR, producing one record per CDR3 protein. The sample shows approximately 110,000 distinct CDR3 sequences, around two thirds of them seen only once. The sequenced sample was liver tumor tissue from sampling region 1. The sample's subset: tumor region T1, superior pole. The source of these receptors is a woman aged 55-70 years with primary liver carcinoma and hepatitis B virus infection.

Details on this clonotype: Sequence at one end of the junction differs from germline and may be a read error. J is TRBJ2-2 and V is TRBV11-1; D unresolved. The CDR3 totals 14 residues. Germline V CDR1 and CDR2: SGHAT, FQDESV (reference sequence). The CDR3 reads CATSLGLTTGELFF. CDR3 nucleotide sequence: TGTGCCACCAGCTTAGGGCTAACTACCGGGGAGCTGTTTTTT. Looking up the rest from reference TRBV11-1 and TRBJ2-2 gives the full variable domain: EAEVAQSPRYKITEKSQAVAFWCDPISGHATLYWYRQILGQGPELLVQFQDESVVDDSQLPKDRFSAERLKGVDSTLKIQPAELGDSAMYLCATSLGLTTGELFFGEGSRLTVL.

Note on this clonotype: The junction shows a germline mismatch at one end, possibly a read error. This chain joins TRBV11-3 and TRBJ2-2; 10 bases match TRBD1. CDR3 length: 14 amino acids. CDR1 and CDR2 from the germline V gene are SGHNT and YENEEA. CDR3 nucleotide sequence: TGTGCCAGCAGCTTGGGACAGGGGACCTGGGAACTGTTTTTT. Its translation: CASSLGQGTWELFF.

Regarding this clonotype: At one end the junction does not follow the germline gene, possibly because of a read error. The J gene is TRBJ2-1, the V gene TRBV11-2; possible D gene TRBD2, 6 bases. The CDR3 runs 13 residues. Germline CDR1 is SGHAT and CDR2 is FQNNGV. The CDR3 sequence: CASSCTSRAEQFF. The CDR3 region has the DNA TGTGCCAGCAGCTGTACTAGCCGGGCAGAGCAATTCTTC.

The J gene is TRBJ2-2, the V gene TRBV28; TRBD2 aligns across 12 bases. This CDR3 has 19 amino acids. J gave up 4 bases and V 9 bases, and 18 bases lay outside the gene matches. Germline assignment: CDR1 MDHEN and CDR2 SYDVKM. CDR3 amino acids: CASATPTASGRAATGELFF. CDR3 nucleotide sequence: TGTGCCAGTGCCACACCAACGGCTAGCGGGAGGGCCGCCACCGGGGAGCTGTTTTTT.

This clonotype was seen only once. A read error may account for a junction end that differs from germline. The V gene is TRBV6-5, the J gene TRBJ2-1, with 12 bases identical to TRBD2. CDR3 length equals 17 residues. CDR1 and CDR2 from the germline V gene are MNHEY and SVGAGI. CDR3: CDSSYWASGRARDEQFF. The CDR3 coding sequence is TGCGACAGCAGTTATTGGGCTAGCGGGAGGGCCAGGGATGAGCAGTTCTTC.

This rearrangement joins TRBV7-8 to TRBJ2-3; D gene unclear. Germline CDR1 and CDR2: SGHVS and FQNEAQ. The CDR3 has 13 residues. The CDR3 nucleotides read TGTGCTACCGAGTGGCTTAGCACAGATACGCAGTATTTT. Protein product: CATEWLSTDTQYF.

As to this clonotype: The junction departs from germline at one end; a sequencing error may be responsible. The V and J genes are TRBV6-6 and TRBJ2-5; 7 positions agree with TRBD1. The CDR3 is made up of 18 amino acids. Looked up from germline, CDR1 is MNHNY and CDR2 is SVGAGI (reference sequence). The CDR3 sequence: CASSLGGFLTGRQETQCF. CDR3 DNA sequence: TGTGCCAGCAGTCTAGGGGGTTTCCTGACAGGGCGACAAGAGACCCAGTGCTTC.

As regards this clonotype: The junction does not match germline at one end; this may be a read error. The V and J genes are TRBV6-1 and TRBJ2-2, with D possibly TRBD2 on 5 matching bases. The CDR3 is made up of 14 amino acids. Germline CDR1 is MNHNS and CDR2 is SASEGT. CDR3 loop: CASSEASGTGKLFF. The CDR3 DNA reads as TGTGCCAGCAGTGAGGCTAGTGGCACCGGGAAGCTGTTTTTT.

In regard to this clonotype: Relative to the germline gene, one junction end is altered; a read error may explain this. This chain connects TRBV11-3 to TRBJ1-2, with 7 nucleotides matching TRBD1. The CDR3 spans 15 residues. The germline V gene encodes CDR1 SGHNT and CDR2 YENEEA. In DNA, the CDR3 is TGCGCCAGCAGCCCACGATCGGACAGGCGCTATGGCTACACCTTC. Protein product: CASSPRSDRRYGYTF.

Many counts were recorded for this clonotype. J is TRBJ1-2 and V is TRBV12-3 or TRBV12-4, with 9 bases matching TRBD1. Unmatched junction bases numbered 9, after V lost 6 bases and J lost 4 bases. The CDR3 length is 15 residues. The CDR3 nucleotides read TGTGCCAGCAGACGGACAGGGGTAATGGGCTATGGCTACACCTTC. It is translated as CASRRTGVMGYGYTF.

This clonotype was seen at least ten times. V and J are TRBV6-5 and TRBJ2-7; a possible D gene is TRBD1 (6 bases). This CDR3 region has 14 residues. V lost 6 bases and J lost 6, with 18 bases in between. The germline gives CDR1 MNHEY, CDR2 SVGAGI. The CDR3 sequence is CASSLNRDVGEQYF. The CDR3 DNA sequence: TGTGCCAGCAGCCTGAACAGGGATGTCGGCGAGCAGTACTTC.

At least ten counts were recorded for this clonotype. The junction shows a germline mismatch at one end, possibly a read error. J is TRBJ2-7 and V is TRBV6-5, with 12 bases aligning to TRBD2. Germline V gives CDR1 MNHEY, CDR2 SVGAGI. This CDR3 spans 13 amino acids. CDR3 in DNA: TGTGCCAGCAGCCGATCCGGGACTAGCGGGTCTAACTTC. Amino acid sequence: CASSRSGTSGSNF.

This clonotype came up a few times. V and J are TRBV7-9 and TRBJ1-1; no firm D call. The CDR3 has 14 residues. Trimming removed 7 bases at V and 0 bases at J, with 12 bases between. Germline assignment: CDR1 SEHNR and CDR2 FQNEAQ (reference sequence). CDR3 amino acids: CASNRPVVNTEAFF. CDR3 nucleotides: TGTGCCAGCAACCGCCCAGTGGTGAACACTGAAGCTTTCTTT.

This clonotype was detected only once. With a much larger clone just one base away, this may be a read error. This chain uses TRBV6-6 with TRBJ2-7; tentative D call: TRBD2 (7 bases). The CDR3 totals 16 residues. Between the trimmed V and J ends, which lost 0 bases and 1 base, there was a span of 13 bases. Germline CDR1 MNHNY, CDR2 SVGAGI (reference sequence). CDR3 protein: CASSYSYGGQSYEQYF. For the CDR3, the DNA is TGTGCCAGCAGTTACTCTTACGGGGGGCAGTCCTACGAGCAGTACTTC.